This T cell receptor (beta chain) was sequenced during a study of T-cell reconstitution after alpha-beta-depleted transplantation in children. Whole-study findings and limits: At one year after transplant, newly produced T cells mostly accounted for T-cell counts and diversity. At day 60, the high TCRbeta diversity found in some patients originated from recipient T cells and thymic progenitors that had survived. At around two months after transplant, the alpha-beta T cells were reportedly derived from several hundred expanded clones that came from non-depleted graft cells.

This clonotype has a count of ten or more. Its antigen remains unknown. Using unique molecular identifiers, the investigators prepared the TCRbeta library. TCRdb reprocessed the PCR reads with MiXCR, giving one entry per CDR3 protein. Seen here are 280,000 or so distinct CDR3 sequences, 11% observed once, and the top ten hold about 20%. Germline loops: CDR1 LGHDT, CDR2 YNNKEL (reference sequence). The CDR3 has 16 amino acids. The ends lost 2 bases at V and 4 bases at J; junction bases unmatched: 9. This receptor was taken from a male patient aged 2 to 10 who had a stem cell transplant for chronic granulomatous disease, so the T cells may come from the graft donor. Here the sequenced sample was peripheral blood, taken 180 days after TCRalphabeta/CD19-depleted stem cell transplant. This rearrangement joins TRBV3-1 to TRBJ2-3, with 7 bases aligning to TRBD1. Written as DNA, the CDR3 is TGTGCCAGCAGCCAAACTATAACCGGGACAGCAGATACGCAGTATTTT. Protein: CASSQTITGTADTQYF.